A single sample gave rise to the 30 T cell receptor beta chains below, sequenced in a study of shared clonotypes between healthy human individuals. The repertoire was sequenced with immunoSEQ multiplex PCR; TCRdb's copy has only in-frame clones and lacks some. The repertoire has some 2,400,000 clones, around 95% of them found once; the top ten carry roughly 0.13%. Source material: naive CD4+ T cells sorted from blood. Subset here: CD45RA+ positively selected. The receptor set was obtained from a man in his late teens or twenties in good health.

This chain joins TRBV5-1 and TRBJ1-2; 10 nucleotides align to TRBD1. CDR3 size: 16 residues. Germline V CDR1 and CDR2: SGHRS, YFSETQ. The ends lost 6 bases at V and 1 base at J; junction bases unmatched: 9. The CDR3 nucleotides are TGCGCCAGCACGCGGGGGACAGGGGCCAGTAACTATGGCTACACCTTC. Its protein product is CASTRGTGASNYGYTF.

This rearrangement joins TRBV5-1 to TRBJ1-3, with 8 bases that match TRBD1. The germline V gene encodes CDR1 SGHRS and CDR2 YFSETQ. Unmatched junction bases numbered 17, after V lost 3 bases and J lost 0 bases. The CDR3 contains 20 residues. CDR3 nucleotide sequence: TGCGCCAGCAGCTATACTACCGGGACAGGTCCCACCACCTCTGGAAACACCATATATTTT. Its protein is CASSYTTGTGPTTSGNTIYF.

This rearrangement joins TRBV5-1 to TRBJ1-2, with 7 nucleotides matching TRBD1. The CDR3 contains 14 residues. V lost 4 bases, J lost 8 bases, and 11 bases stayed unmatched. Germline lookup yields CDR1 SGHRS and CDR2 YFSETQ. This CDR3 is CASSPRDSFTGYTF. Here the CDR3 DNA reads TGCGCCAGCAGCCCCCGGGACAGCTTTACCGGCTACACCTTC.

The gene calls are TRBV10-1 and TRBJ2-7; no clear D gene. The V and J ends lost 4 bases and 7 bases respectively, with 14 bases between them. Germline V lookup: CDR1 WNHNN, CDR2 SYGVQD (reference sequence). The CDR3 extends over 13 amino acids. The CDR3 here is CASSASPRWEQYF. The CDR3, as DNA: TGCGCCAGCAGTGCCTCCCCAAGGTGGGAGCAGTACTTC.

This chain joins TRBV5-1 and TRBJ2-5; TRBD1 agrees at 7 bases. Germline V gives CDR1 SGHRS, CDR2 YFSETQ. Unmatched junction bases numbered 6, after V lost 2 bases and J lost 5 bases. This CDR3 region has 14 residues. As DNA, the CDR3 is TGCGCCAGCAGCTTTTACAGGGGCGGGGAGACCCAGTACTTC. This codes for CASSFYRGGETQYF. The full variable domain, completed using reference TRBV5-1 and TRBJ2-5, is KAGVTQTPRYLIKTRGQQVTLSCSPISGHRSVSWYQQTPGQGLQFLFEYFSETQRNKGNFPGRFSGRQFSNSRSEMNVSTLELGDSALYLCASSFYRGGETQYFGPGTRLLVL.

J is TRBJ1-1 and V is TRBV6-1, with D unresolved. Trimming removed 1 base from V and 11 bases from J, with 11 bases in between. Germline CDR1 and CDR2: MNHNS and SASEGT. The CDR3 length is 12 residues. CDR3 amino acids: CASSEELLLAFF. CDR3 DNA: TGTGCCAGCAGTGAAGAGTTGCTATTGGCTTTCTTT.

The chain employs TRBV6-1 and TRBJ1-6, with a weak D call TRBD1 (5 bases). V was clipped by 4 bases and J by 7 bases, with 14 bases between them. The CDR3 has 15 amino acids. Germline V gives CDR1 MNHNS, CDR2 SASEGT. The CDR3 DNA follows: TGTGCCAGCAGTGTATCTCTTGGGGGGAATTCACCCCTCCACTTT. This encodes CASSVSLGGNSPLHF.

Regarding this clone: Different DNA sequences within this sample yield the same CDR3. V and J are TRBV29-1 and TRBJ2-3, with D tentatively TRBD2 (5 bases). The CDR3 runs 12 residues. CDR1 is SQVTM and CDR2 is ANQGSEA in the germline V gene. With 4 bases removed from V and 3 bases from J, the gap between germline ends came to 8 bases. CDR3 sequence reads: CSVVRGTDTQYF. The DNA for the CDR3 is TGCAGCGTTGTTCGAGGGACAGATACGCAGTATTTT.

V is TRBV30 and J is TRBJ2-7; D may be TRBD1 (6 bases). The V gene lost 4 bases and the J gene lost 0 bases, with 13 bases spanning the gap. Germline-derived CDR1 and CDR2 are GTSNPN and SVGIG (reference sequence). The CDR3 has 14 residues. The DNA for the CDR3 is TGTGCCTGGACCGACAGGCGGCACTCCTACGAGCAGTACTTC. Residues: CAWTDRRHSYEQYF.

The chain links TRBV6-4 to TRBJ2-7, with 7 bases lining up with TRBD2. V lost 3 bases and J lost 3; bases outside the gene matches: 8. Per germline, CDR1 MRHNA and CDR2 SNTAGT. The CDR3 consists of 15 residues. DNA for the CDR3: TGTGCCAGCAGTGAGCGGGAGAGTCGATTCTACGAGCAGTACTTC. The encoded protein is CASSERESRFYEQYF.

This chain joins TRBV4-1 and TRBJ2-7; D uncertain. Germline CDR1 is MGHRA and CDR2 is YSYEKL. V was clipped by 0 bases and J by 0 bases, with 9 bases between them. The CDR3 loop spans 15 amino acids. CDR3 in DNA: TGCGCCAGCAGCCAAGATGGGCAGATCTCCTACGAGCAGTACTTC. This sequence encodes CASSQDGQISYEQYF.

The chain uses TRBV15 and TRBJ2-7; the D gene could be TRBD1 or TRBD2 (5 bases each). V lost 0 bases and J lost 5, with 17 bases in between. Germline V gene sequence: CDR1 LNHNV, CDR2 YYDKDF (reference sequence). The CDR3 loop spans 16 amino acids. DNA for the CDR3: TGTGCCACCAGCAGAGATGCGCCCTCTTTGGGGGACGAGCAGTACTTC. Translating gives CATSRDAPSLGDEQYF.

The table lists this clone with a count of one. The sample holds other DNA sequences that translate to the same CDR3. The chain carries TRBV5-1 and TRBJ1-4; no clear D. Between the trimmed V and J ends, which lost 0 bases and 7 bases, there was a span of 10 bases. CDR3 size: 14 residues. Germline CDR1 reads SGHRS; CDR2 reads YFSETQ. CDR3 sequence reads: CASSLEGGAEKLFF. DNA for the CDR3: TGCGCCAGCAGCTTGGAGGGCGGTGCTGAAAAACTGTTTTTT.

The genes are TRBV5-1 and TRBJ1-1; a weak D match, TRBD1 (6 bases). The CDR3 is 15 amino acids. Germline lookup yields CDR1 SGHRS and CDR2 YFSETQ. Trimming left V 0 bases short and J 4 bases short, with 13 bases between. The CDR3 DNA sequence: TGCGCCAGCAGCTTGGCAGAATTCAGGGGCACTGAAGCTTTCTTT. It specifies CASSLAEFRGTEAFF.

The chain uses TRBV30 and TRBJ2-1; D perhaps matches TRBD2 (5 bases). This CDR3 contains 11 residues. Germline V gives CDR1 GTSNPN, CDR2 SVGIG (reference sequence). The V and J ends lost 5 bases and 5 bases respectively, with 7 bases between them. The CDR3 sequence: CAWGRDNEQFF. The CDR3 DNA sequence: TGTGCCTGGGGGCGGGACAATGAGCAGTTCTTC. Using reference TRBV30 and TRBJ2-1 for the parts outside the CDR3, the full variable domain is SQTIHQWPATLVQPVGSPLSLECTVEGTSNPNLYWYRQAAGRGLQLLFYSVGIGQISSEVPQNLSASRPQDRQFILSSKKLLLSDSGFYLCAWGRDNEQFFGPGTRLTVL.

J is TRBJ2-7 and V is TRBV11-3; TRBD2 matches at 7 bases. This CDR3 has 13 residues. Trimming took 0 bases from V and 6 from J; bases not matched to a gene: 2. CDR1 is SGHNT, CDR2 YENEEA, per germline. CDR3 in DNA: TGTGCCAGCAGCTTAGATCAGCGGGGCGAGCAGTACTTC. The encoded protein is CASSLDQRGEQYF.

This chain connects TRBV13 to TRBJ2-7, with unresolved D. V shed 1 base and J shed 0 bases, with 10 bases lying between them. The CDR3 loop spans 15 amino acids. In germline, CDR1 is PRHDT, CDR2 FYEKMQ (reference sequence). As DNA, the CDR3 is TGTGCCAGCAGCTTAGAACCAGGCAGCTCCTACGAGCAGTACTTC. Encoded protein: CASSLEPGSSYEQYF. The variable domain in full, completed from reference TRBV13 and TRBJ2-7, reads AAGVIQSPRHLIKEKRETATLKCYPIPRHDTVYWYQQGPGQDPQFLISFYEKMQSDKGSIPDRFSAQQFSDYHSELNMSSLELGDSALYFCASSLEPGSSYEQYFGPGTRLTVT.

V is TRBV6-5 and J is TRBJ1-2; possibly TRBD1 for D (6 bases). V lost 6 bases and J 4 bases, leaving 18 bases between the germline ends. Germline V gene lookup returns CDR1 MNHEY and CDR2 SVGAGI. The CDR3 runs 15 residues. CDR3 in DNA: TGTGCCAGCAGCACCGGGACACCGACTACCTATGGCTACACCTTC. Translating gives CASSTGTPTTYGYTF.

The J gene is TRBJ2-5, the V gene TRBV30, with a weak D call TRBD2 (5 bases). The CDR3 has 13 residues. Germline V CDR1 and CDR2: GTSNPN, SVGIG (reference sequence). Deletions cut 8 bases from V and 1 base from J, with 14 bases between. The DNA of the CDR3 is TGTGCCCTGGCGGCGGGCCTCCAAGAGACCCAGTACTTC. It encodes CALAAGLQETQYF. The whole variable domain, remainder taken from reference TRBV30 and TRBJ2-5, is SQTIHQWPATLVQPVGSPLSLECTVEGTSNPNLYWYRQAAGRGLQLLFYSVGIGQISSEVPQNLSASRPQDRQFILSSKKLLLSDSGFYLCALAAGLQETQYFGPGTRLLVL.

About this clone: Other DNA variants within this sample encode the same CDR3. V usage is TRBV6-5 and J usage is TRBJ1-1; tentative D call: TRBD1 (6 bases). V shed 6 bases and J shed 0 bases, with 8 bases lying between them. The germline gives CDR1 MNHEY, CDR2 SVGAGI. CDR3 length: 13 amino acids. The CDR3 here is CASSRGLNTEAFF. CDR3 nucleotide sequence: TGTGCCAGCAGCAGGGGATTGAACACTGAAGCTTTCTTT.

The chain has TRBV28 and TRBJ2-5, with a tentative D call TRBD1 (6 bases). Trimming took 3 bases from V and 4 from J, leaving 12 bases between them. There are 14 residues in the CDR3. The germline V gene has CDR1 MDHEN and CDR2 SYDVKM. CDR3 protein: CASSLRQGTETQYF. The CDR3 DNA follows: TGTGCCAGCAGTTTGCGGCAGGGGACAGAGACCCAGTACTTC.

The rearrangement uses TRBV9 and TRBJ2-1; 9 positions match TRBD2. Germline CDR1 reads SGDLS; CDR2 reads YYNGEE. The CDR3 extends over 15 amino acids. Trimming removed 0 bases from V and 6 bases from J; junction bases left unmatched: 4. In nucleotides, the CDR3 is TGTGCCAGCAGCGTAGCTAGCGGGGTCTCCAATGAGCAGTTCTTC. Its protein product is CASSVASGVSNEQFF. Complete variable domain (other parts from reference TRBV9 and TRBJ2-1): DSGVTQTPKHLITATGQRVTLRCSPRSGDLSVYWYQQSLDQGLQFLIQYYNGEERAKGNILERFSAQQFPDLHSELNLSSLELGDSALYFCASSVASGVSNEQFFGPGTRLTVL.

The chain employs TRBV4-3 and TRBJ2-3, with D possibly called TRBD1 or TRBD2 (6 bases each). Trimming left V 4 bases short and J 1 base short, with 21 bases between. This CDR3 is built from 18 residues. The germline gives CDR1 LGHNA, CDR2 YSLEER. The CDR3 DNA reads as TGCGCCAGCAGCCTCTATCCATACAGGGAGGAGGGCACAGATACGCAGTATTTT. It yields the protein CASSLYPYREEGTDTQYF.

The chain uses TRBV11-3 and TRBJ1-6; maybe TRBD1 (5 bases). Germline V lookup: CDR1 SGHNT, CDR2 YENEEA. V dropped 5 bases and J dropped 4 bases, with 9 bases sitting between them. This CDR3 has 14 residues. The CDR3 nucleotides are TGTGCCAGCAGCAGAGACAGTTATAATTCACCCCTCCACTTT. Protein: CASSRDSYNSPLHF.

The CDR3 DNA sequence: TGTGCCAGCATCCAGGGGGGGGGTAACTATGGCTACACCTTC. Protein sequence: CASIQGGGNYGYTF. V usage is TRBV25-1 and J usage is TRBJ1-2, with TRBD1 matching over 7 bases. The trim removed 7 bases at V and 1 base at J, leaving 6 bases unmatched. CDR3 length: 14 amino acids. Germline lookup yields CDR1 MGHDK and CDR2 SYGVNS.

The V and J genes are TRBV5-1 and TRBJ2-1; D gene unclear. Germline values: CDR1 SGHRS, CDR2 YFSETQ. V lost 3 bases, J lost 7 bases, and 8 bases lay in between. There are 12 residues in the CDR3. CDR3 sequence: CASSSTINEQFF. The CDR3 DNA is TGCGCCAGCAGCTCAACTATAAATGAGCAGTTCTTC.

V and J are TRBV7-8 and TRBJ2-5; D might be TRBD1 or TRBD2, each matching 6 bases. The CDR3 sequence is 14 residues long. Germline loops: CDR1 SGHVS, CDR2 FQNEAQ. The V and J ends lost 1 base and 4 bases respectively, with 10 bases between them. The CDR3 DNA follows: TGTGCCAGCAGCTTAGTTGGGGGGCTAGAGACCCAGTACTTC. This gives the protein CASSLVGGLETQYF.

This sequence joins TRBV7-2 and TRBJ2-3; TRBD2 matches 13 bases. This CDR3 is 17 amino acids long. The V segment lost 0 bases and the J segment 6 bases; nucleotides outside the gene matches: 6. From germline, CDR1 is SGHTA and CDR2 FQGNSA. CDR3 sequence (DNA): TGTGCCAGCAGCTTAGCAGGGACTAGCGGGAAGGGGGATACGCAGTATTTT. It yields the protein CASSLAGTSGKGDTQYF.

This sequence joins TRBV9 and TRBJ2-5; 14 bases are a match to TRBD2. The junction had 13 bases not matched to a gene; V was cut back by 4 bases and J by 2 bases. Per germline, CDR1 SGDLS and CDR2 YYNGEE. The CDR3 extends over 19 amino acids. The CDR3 here is CASSSRPGLAGAGQETQYF. The CDR3, as DNA: TGTGCCAGCAGCTCCCGGCCGGGACTAGCGGGAGCGGGGCAAGAGACCCAGTACTTC.

V usage is TRBV7-2 and J usage is TRBJ1-3, with unresolved D. Germline values: CDR1 SGHTA, CDR2 FQGNSA. The CDR3 sequence is 16 residues long. Trimming shortened V by 4 bases and J by 1 base, and 14 bases separated the two germline ends. The CDR3 coding sequence is TGTGCCAGCAGCTCATCTGCTGGAGGTTCTGGAAACACCATATATTTT. Its protein product is CASSSSAGGSGNTIYF.